In this sample, the clone carrying this T cell receptor (beta chain) turned up a few times. Reverse transcription of all isolated RNA meant that expressed TCRB transcripts were sequenced. The table came from immunoSEQ multiplex PCR; TCRdb's copy has only in-frame clones and leaves some out. The sample lists 400,000 to 450,000 clones, roughly 14% seen once, with approximately 0.035% in the top ten. CDR3 length equals 15 residues. CDR1 is SGDLS, CDR2 YYNGEE, per germline. Trimming removed 3 bases from V and 0 bases from J, with 13 bases in between. The data are from a study of beta chain features in type 1 diabetes.

The sequenced sample consisted of naive CD4+ T cells from blood. This clonotype was obtained from a man under 40 in good health. The V gene is TRBV9, the J gene TRBJ2-7; D might be TRBD1 or TRBD2, each matching 5 bases. In nucleotides, the CDR3 is TGTGCCAGCAGCGCATGGGACCGCCCCTCCTACGAGCAGTACTTC. Protein sequence: CASSAWDRPSYEQYF.